One and the same sample provided the 14 T cell receptor beta chains below, sequenced in a study of blood T cell repertoires in COVID-19. TCRdb's copy holds only in-frame clones and misses some; the assay was immunoSEQ multiplex PCR. Here the sample spans 150,000 to 180,000 clones, around 85% being singletons. Sequenced sample: peripheral blood. The receptors were sampled from a man aged 55 to 69 with COVID-19, enrolled during active disease.

The CDR3 reads CASSLIGRGREDQPQHF. The CDR3, as DNA: TGTGCCAGCAGTTTAATCGGGAGGGGCAGGGAAGATCAGCCCCAGCATTTT. The chain has TRBV28 and TRBJ1-5; a possible D gene is TRBD1 (5 bases). Per germline, CDR1 MDHEN and CDR2 SYDVKM. The CDR3 has 17 amino acids. The V and J ends lost 2 bases and 5 bases respectively, with 19 bases between them. The variable domain in full, completed from reference TRBV28 and TRBJ1-5, reads DVKVTQSSRYLVKRTGEKVFLECVQDMDHENMFWYRQDPGLGLRLIYFSYDVKMKEKGDIPEGYSVSREKKERFSLILESASTNQTSMYLCASSLIGRGREDQPQHFGDGTRLSIL.

The chain recombines TRBV5-1 with TRBJ1-2, with unresolved D. The CDR3 loop spans 14 amino acids. Between the trimmed V and J ends, which lost 4 bases and 4 bases, there was a span of 14 bases. Germline assignment: CDR1 SGHRS and CDR2 YFSETQ. The CDR3 loop is CASSNPGSFYGYTF. The CDR3 DNA reads as TGCGCCAGCAGCAACCCTGGGAGTTTCTATGGCTACACCTTC.

The chain couples TRBV7-8 to TRBJ2-4; 8 nucleotides agree with TRBD1. From germline, CDR1 is SGHVS and CDR2 FQNEAQ. The J segment lost 9 bases and the V segment lost 5 bases, leaving 12 bases of the junction unmatched. This CDR3 spans 15 amino acids. In DNA, the CDR3 is TGTGCCAGCAGCCCCCGGACAGGGTTCCTGGTCATTCAGTACTTC. The encoded protein is CASSPRTGFLVIQYF. Combining the CDR3 with reference TRBV7-8 and TRBJ2-4 gives the whole variable domain GAGVSQSPRYKVAKRGQDVALRCDPISGHVSLFWYQQALGQGPEFLTYFQNEAQLDKSGLPSDRFFAERPEGSVSTLKIQRTQQEDSAVYLCASSPRTGFLVIQYFGAGTRLSVL.

This rearrangement joins TRBV29-1 to TRBJ1-2, with D unclear. CDR1 and CDR2 from the germline V gene are SQVTM and ANQGSEA. V dropped 6 bases and J dropped 7 bases, with 12 bases sitting between them. The CDR3 covers 11 residues. The CDR3 spells CSVDSVGGYTF. In DNA form, the CDR3 reads TGCAGCGTCGACTCAGTCGGTGGCTACACCTTC.

The genes are TRBV5-1 and TRBJ2-6; possibly TRBD2 for D (6 bases). Germline CDR1 reads SGHRS; CDR2 reads YFSETQ. The CDR3 spans 16 residues. V lost 3 bases, J lost 0 bases, and 10 bases lay in between. CDR3 protein: CASSWDGSSGANVLTF. DNA of the CDR3: TGCGCCAGCAGCTGGGACGGGAGCTCTGGGGCCAACGTCCTGACTTTC.

In this sample, this clone turned up once. V gene TRBV7-2 combines with J gene TRBJ1-1; possible D gene TRBD1, 5 bases. CDR3 length: 13 residues. Per germline, CDR1 SGHTA and CDR2 FQGNSA. Trimming took off 1 base at V and 10 bases at J, with 13 bases between the two ends. The CDR3 coding sequence is TGTGCCAGCAGCTTAGGGCAGCCCGGGGGAGCTTTCTTT. Translation gives CASSLGQPGGAFF.

V gene TRBV14 combines with J gene TRBJ1-2; no definite D call. Germline CDR1 and CDR2: SGHDN and FVKESK. Deletions cut 2 bases from V and 4 bases from J, with 14 bases between. The length of the CDR3 is 15 residues. The CDR3 sequence is CASSQRQAGSYGYTF. The DNA for the CDR3 is TGTGCCAGCAGCCAAAGGCAGGCCGGCAGCTATGGCTACACCTTC.

The CDR3 sequence is CASSLVGDRAFF. CDR3 DNA sequence: TGTGCCAGCAGCTTAGTTGGGGACAGAGCTTTCTTT. The chain links TRBV7-2 to TRBJ1-1; 7 bases fit TRBD1. Losses at the gene ends were 1 base for V and 10 bases for J; bases not matched to a gene: 3. Germline CDR1 SGHTA, CDR2 FQGNSA. This CDR3 is 12 amino acids long.

The genes are TRBV5-8 and TRBJ1-1; possibly TRBD1 for D (6 bases). Trimming cost V 0 bases and J 1 base, with 7 bases left between them. The CDR3 is made up of 14 amino acids. The V gene's germline CDR1 is SGHTS and CDR2 YDEGEE. CDR3 sequence: CASSLGGQNTEAFF. For the CDR3, the DNA is TGTGCCAGCAGCTTGGGGGGGCAGAACACTGAAGCTTTCTTT.

The gene calls are TRBV27 and TRBJ2-7; 7 nucleotides agree with TRBD2. The CDR3 extends over 12 amino acids. Germline V gene data show CDR1 as MNHEY and CDR2 as SMNVEV (reference sequence). V lost 6 bases, J lost 7 bases, and 6 bases stayed unmatched. The CDR3 protein is CASRPGGGEQYF. The CDR3 DNA follows: TGTGCCAGCAGGCCGGGGGGAGGTGAGCAGTACTTC.

The chain joins TRBV3-1 (or the pseudogene TRBV3-2) to TRBJ1-1; 10 bases match TRBD1. Germline V CDR1 and CDR2: LGHDT, YNNKEL (reference sequence). V lost 5 bases and J lost 3; bases outside the gene matches: 6. The CDR3 length is 15 residues. The CDR3 coding sequence is TGTGCCAGCAGCGACCGAGGGACAGGGGACACTGAAGCTTTCTTT. Translating gives CASSDRGTGDTEAFF.

The chain employs TRBV6-5 and TRBJ1-5; TRBD1 agrees at 8 bases. The length of the CDR3 is 13 residues. Germline CDR1 is MNHEY and CDR2 is SVGAGI. Unmatched junction bases numbered 7, after V lost 8 bases and J lost 7 bases. CDR3 nucleotide sequence: TGTGCCAGCTGGGACAGGTCAGGACAGCCCCAGCATTTT. Protein sequence: CASWDRSGQPQHF.

The J gene is TRBJ1-5, the V gene TRBV7-2; D not certain. Trimming took 1 base from V and 4 from J, leaving 8 bases between them. This CDR3 is 14 amino acids long. The germline V gene encodes CDR1 SGHTA and CDR2 FQGNSA. CDR3 residues: CASSLGAPNQPQHF. For the CDR3, the DNA is TGTGCCAGCAGCTTAGGAGCGCCGAATCAGCCCCAGCATTTT.

Only a few counts were recorded for this clone. This chain links TRBV30 with TRBJ2-5; TRBD1 aligns across 8 bases. CDR1 GTSNPN and CDR2 SVGIG come from the germline V gene (reference sequence). CDR3 length: 14 amino acids. V shed 6 bases, J shed 4 bases, and the junction held 10 bases outside the gene matches. CDR3 in DNA: TGTGCCTGTCTACAGGGGGGTTTTGTAGAGACCCAGTACTTC. This gives the protein CACLQGGFVETQYF. The full variable domain, completed using reference TRBV30 and TRBJ2-5, is SQTIHQWPATLVQPVGSPLSLECTVEGTSNPNLYWYRQAAGRGLQLLFYSVGIGQISSEVPQNLSASRPQDRQFILSSKKLLLSDSGFYLCACLQGGFVETQYFGPGTRLLVL.